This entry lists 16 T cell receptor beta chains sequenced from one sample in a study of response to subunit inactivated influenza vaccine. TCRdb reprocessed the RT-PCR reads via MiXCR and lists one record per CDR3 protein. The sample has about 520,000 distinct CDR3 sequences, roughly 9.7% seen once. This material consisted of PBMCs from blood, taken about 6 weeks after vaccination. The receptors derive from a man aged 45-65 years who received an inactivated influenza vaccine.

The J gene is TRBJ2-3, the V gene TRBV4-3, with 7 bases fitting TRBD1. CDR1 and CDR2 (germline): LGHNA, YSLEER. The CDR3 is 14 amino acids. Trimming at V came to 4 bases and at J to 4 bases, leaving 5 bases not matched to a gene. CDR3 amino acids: CASSPDRVPDTQYF. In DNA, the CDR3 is TGCGCCAGCAGCCCCGACAGGGTACCAGATACGCAGTATTTT.

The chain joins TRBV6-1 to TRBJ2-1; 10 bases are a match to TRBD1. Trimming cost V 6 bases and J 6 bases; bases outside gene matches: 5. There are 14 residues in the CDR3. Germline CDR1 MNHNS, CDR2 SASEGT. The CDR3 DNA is TGTGCCAGCAGCCTGGGACAGGGGTTCAATGAGCAGTTCTTC. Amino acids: CASSLGQGFNEQFF.

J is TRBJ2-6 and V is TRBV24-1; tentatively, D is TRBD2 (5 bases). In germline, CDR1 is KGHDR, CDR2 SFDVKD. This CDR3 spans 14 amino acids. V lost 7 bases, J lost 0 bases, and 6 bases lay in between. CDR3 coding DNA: TGTGCCACCAGCCGGGGCTCTGGGGCCAACGTCCTGACTTTC. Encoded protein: CATSRGSGANVLTF.

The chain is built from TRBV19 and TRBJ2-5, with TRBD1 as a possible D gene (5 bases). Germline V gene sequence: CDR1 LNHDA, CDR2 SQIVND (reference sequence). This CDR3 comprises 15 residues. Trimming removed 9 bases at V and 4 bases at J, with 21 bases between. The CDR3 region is CASMVQGPKGETQYF. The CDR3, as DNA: TGTGCCAGCATGGTCCAGGGCCCGAAAGGAGAGACCCAGTACTTC.

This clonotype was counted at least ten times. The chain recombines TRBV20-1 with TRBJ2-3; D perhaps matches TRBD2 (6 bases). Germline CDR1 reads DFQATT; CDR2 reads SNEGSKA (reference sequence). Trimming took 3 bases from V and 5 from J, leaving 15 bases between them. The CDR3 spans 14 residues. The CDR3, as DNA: TGCAGTGCTAGGTCCGGCGGGGTGGGAGATACGCAGTATTTT. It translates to CSARSGGVGDTQYF.

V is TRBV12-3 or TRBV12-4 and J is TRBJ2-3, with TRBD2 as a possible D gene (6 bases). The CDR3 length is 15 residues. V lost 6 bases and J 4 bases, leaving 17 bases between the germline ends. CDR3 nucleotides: TGTGCCAGCAGGCCTAGCGAGGTCCGATCAGATACGCAGTATTTT. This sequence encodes CASRPSEVRSDTQYF.

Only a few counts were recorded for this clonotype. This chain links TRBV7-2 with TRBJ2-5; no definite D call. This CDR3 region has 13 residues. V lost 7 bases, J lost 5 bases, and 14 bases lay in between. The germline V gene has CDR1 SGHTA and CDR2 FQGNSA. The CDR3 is CASTWTGRETQYF. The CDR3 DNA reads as TGTGCCAGCACCTGGACCGGCAGGGAGACCCAGTACTTC.

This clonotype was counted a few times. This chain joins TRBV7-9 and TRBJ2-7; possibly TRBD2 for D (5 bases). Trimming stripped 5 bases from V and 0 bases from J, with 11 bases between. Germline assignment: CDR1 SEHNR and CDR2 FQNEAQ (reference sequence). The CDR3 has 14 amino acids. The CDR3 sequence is CASSRDGVSYEQYF. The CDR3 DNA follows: TGTGCCAGCAGCAGAGACGGGGTCTCCTACGAGCAGTACTTC.

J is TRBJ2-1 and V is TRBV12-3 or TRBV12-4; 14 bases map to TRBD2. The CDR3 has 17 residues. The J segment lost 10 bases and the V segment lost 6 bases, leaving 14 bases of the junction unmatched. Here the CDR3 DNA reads TGTGCCAGCAGCCCCAGACTAGCGGGGGGGCGTATCGGGGAGCAGTTCTTC. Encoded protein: CASSPRLAGGRIGEQFF.

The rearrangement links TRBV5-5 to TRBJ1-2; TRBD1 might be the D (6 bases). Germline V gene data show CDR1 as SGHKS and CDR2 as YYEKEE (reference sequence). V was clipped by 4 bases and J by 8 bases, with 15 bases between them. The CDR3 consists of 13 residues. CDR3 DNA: TGTGCCAGCAGCGCTAGGGACAATCGGGGCTACACCTTC. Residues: CASSARDNRGYTF.

The CDR3 here is CASSSSAGAREKLFF. In nucleotides, the CDR3 is TGTGCCAGCAGCAGTAGTGCGGGGGCGCGTGAAAAACTGTTTTTT. This chain connects TRBV7-9 to TRBJ1-4, with D possibly being TRBD1 (6 bases). The germline V gene encodes CDR1 SEHNR and CDR2 FQNEAQ (reference sequence). This CDR3 is built from 15 residues. V was cut by 5 bases and J by 7 bases, with 17 bases left in between. The full variable domain, with the rest looked up from reference TRBV7-9 and TRBJ1-4, is DTGVSQNPRHKITKRGQNVTFRCDPISEHNRLYWYRQTLGQGPEFLTYFQNEAQLEKSRLLSDRFSAERPKGSFSTLEIQRTEQGDSAMYLCASSSSAGAREKLFFGSGTQLSVL.

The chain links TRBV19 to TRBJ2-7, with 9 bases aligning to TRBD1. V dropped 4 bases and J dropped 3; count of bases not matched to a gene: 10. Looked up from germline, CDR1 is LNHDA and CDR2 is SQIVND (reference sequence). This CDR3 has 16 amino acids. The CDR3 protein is CASSKIPGQGYYEQYF. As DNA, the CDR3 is TGTGCCAGTAGTAAAATCCCGGGACAGGGTTACTACGAGCAGTACTTC.

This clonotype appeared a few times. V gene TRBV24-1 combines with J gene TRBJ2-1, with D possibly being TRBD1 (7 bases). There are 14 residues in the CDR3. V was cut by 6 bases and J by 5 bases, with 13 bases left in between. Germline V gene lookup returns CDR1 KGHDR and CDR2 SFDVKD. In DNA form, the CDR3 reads TGTGCCACCAGTTCGGCCAGGGGGGACAATGAGCAGTTCTTC. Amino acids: CATSSARGDNEQFF.

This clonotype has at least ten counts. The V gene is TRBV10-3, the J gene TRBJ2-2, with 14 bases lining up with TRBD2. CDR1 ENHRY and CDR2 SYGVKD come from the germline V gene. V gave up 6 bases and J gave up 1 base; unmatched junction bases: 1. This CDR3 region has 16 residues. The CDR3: CAIRGTSGRNTGELFF. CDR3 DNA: TGTGCCATCAGAGGGACTAGCGGGAGGAACACCGGGGAGCTGTTTTTT.

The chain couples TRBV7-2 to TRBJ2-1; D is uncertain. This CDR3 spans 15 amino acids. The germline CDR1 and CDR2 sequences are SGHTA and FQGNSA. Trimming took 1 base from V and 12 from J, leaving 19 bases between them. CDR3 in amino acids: CASSLDGVSTSGQFF. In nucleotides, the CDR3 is TGTGCCAGCAGCTTAGATGGGGTTAGCACCAGTGGGCAGTTCTTC. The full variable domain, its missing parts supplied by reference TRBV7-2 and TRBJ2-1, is GAGVSQSPSNKVTEKGKDVELRCDPISGHTALYWYRQSLGQGLEFLIYFQGNSAPDKSGLPSDRFSAERTGGSVSTLTIQRTQQEDSAVYLCASSLDGVSTSGQFFGPGTRLTVL.

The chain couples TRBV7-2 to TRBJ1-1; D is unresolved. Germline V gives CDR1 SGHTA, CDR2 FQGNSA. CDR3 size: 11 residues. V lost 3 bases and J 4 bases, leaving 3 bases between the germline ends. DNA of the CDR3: TGTGCCAGCAGCTTGCTCACTGAAGCTTTCTTT. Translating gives CASSLLTEAFF.